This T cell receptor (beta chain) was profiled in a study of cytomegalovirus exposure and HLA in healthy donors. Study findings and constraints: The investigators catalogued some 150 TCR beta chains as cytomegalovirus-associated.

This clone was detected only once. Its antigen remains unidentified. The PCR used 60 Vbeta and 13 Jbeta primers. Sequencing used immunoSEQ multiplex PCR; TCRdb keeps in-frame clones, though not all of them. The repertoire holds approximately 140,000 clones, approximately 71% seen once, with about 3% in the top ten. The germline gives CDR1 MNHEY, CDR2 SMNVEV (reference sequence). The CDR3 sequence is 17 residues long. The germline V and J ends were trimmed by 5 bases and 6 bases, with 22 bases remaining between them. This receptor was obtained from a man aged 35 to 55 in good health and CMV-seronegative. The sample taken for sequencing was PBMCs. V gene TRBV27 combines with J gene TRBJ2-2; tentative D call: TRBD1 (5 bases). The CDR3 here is CASSPLLGKEGAGELFF. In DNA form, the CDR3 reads TGTGCCAGCAGTCCCTTGCTGGGGAAAGAAGGGGCCGGGGAGCTGTTTTTT.